This paragraph reports one T cell receptor (beta chain). Original data processing: The authors estimated nucleated cell counts from reference gene primer amplification. Sequenced by immunoSEQ multiplex PCR; TCRdb stores in-frame clones only, minus some. For V, J and clone size, that table is used; D and trimming come from the DNA. Of 65,000 to 70,000 clones listed, 79% are singletons. These data belong to a study of blood T cell repertoires in COVID-19. Study-wide background: The United States, Italy and Spain provided the acute and convalescent COVID-19 samples.

Looked up from germline, CDR1 is LGHNA and CDR2 is YNFKEQ. CDR3 length equals 16 residues. V lost 4 bases, J lost 1 base, and 8 bases stayed unmatched. The chain has TRBV4-2 and TRBJ1-1; 8 bases fit TRBD1. Material: peripheral blood. The receptor's source is a woman aged 55 to 70 with acute or convalescent COVID-19. CDR3 loop: CASSPTRDRGNTEAFF. As DNA, the CDR3 is TGTGCCAGCAGCCCTACTCGTGACAGGGGGAACACTGAAGCTTTCTTT.